This T cell receptor beta chain was retrieved from a study of blood T cell repertoires in COVID-19. Study-wide context: Researchers got acute and convalescent COVID-19 samples from the United States, Italy and Spain. The analysed material was cDNA or gDNA that came from T cells, B-cell-depleted T cells, or PBMCs.

Per the authors' pipeline: For nucleated cells, counts were estimated from reference gene primer amplification. Data came from immunoSEQ multiplex PCR; TCRdb stores just in-frame clones and leaves some out. V and J calls and clone size are given by that table; D and trimming were obtained from the DNA. The sample lists about 72,000 clones; roughly 90% were seen once. CDR3 length: 12 residues. V lost 6 bases to trimming and J lost 13 bases, with 16 bases between them. Per the germline V gene, CDR1 is MNHNY and CDR2 is SVGAGI (reference sequence). The chain employs TRBV6-6 and TRBJ1-5; D might be TRBD1 (6 bases). The material sequenced was peripheral blood. The sequence derives from a man aged 25 to 40 with acute or convalescent COVID-19. CDR3 in amino acids: CASRLQGGGQHF. The DNA of the CDR3 is TGTGCCAGCAGATTACAGGGTGGGGGACAGCATTTT.